Below, 24 T cell receptor beta chains from the same sample are listed, as sequenced in a study of T-cell reconstitution after alpha-beta-depleted transplantation in children. The TCRbeta library was prepared with unique molecular identifiers. MiXCR, run by TCRdb on the PCR reads, gives a single entry per CDR3 protein. Among around 500,000 distinct CDR3 sequences listed, around 12% were seen once. The sample was PBMCs from the stem cell graft donor, taken from the stem cell graft. The source of these receptors is a human donor who donated a stem cell graft to a child with combined immunodeficiency.

The V gene is TRBV20-1, the J gene TRBJ1-6; 7 bases match TRBD1. This CDR3 region has 12 residues. V trimming: 5 bases; J trimming: 8 bases; junction bases outside the gene matches: 3. Germline V gene data show CDR1 as DFQATT and CDR2 as SNEGSKA (reference sequence). CDR3 DNA: TGCAGTGCTTCGGACAGGTATTCACCCCTCCACTTT. This sequence encodes CSASDRYSPLHF.

This rearrangement joins TRBV20-1 to TRBJ2-5, with TRBD1 matching over 7 bases. Germline V gene data show CDR1 as DFQATT and CDR2 as SNEGSKA (reference sequence). The trim removed 5 bases at V and 2 bases at J, leaving 2 bases unmatched. The CDR3 consists of 12 residues. CDR3 nucleotide sequence: TGCAGTGCTGACAGGGTTCAAGAGACCCAGTACTTC. The encoded protein is CSADRVQETQYF.

In this sample, this clonotype turned up once. The chain uses TRBV30 and TRBJ2-3, with D unclear. Between the trimmed V and J ends, which lost 3 bases and 0 bases, there was a span of 7 bases. The V gene's germline CDR1 is GTSNPN and CDR2 SVGIG (reference sequence). The CDR3 contains 13 residues. The CDR3 bases are TGTGCCTGGAGCCTAAGCAGCACAGATACGCAGTATTTT. Protein sequence: CAWSLSSTDTQYF.

This clonotype was counted a few times. The J gene is TRBJ1-1, the V gene TRBV29-1; maybe TRBD1 (5 bases). Per the germline V gene, CDR1 is SQVTM and CDR2 is ANQGSEA. With 2 bases removed from V and 3 bases from J, the gap between germline ends came to 13 bases. The CDR3 covers 14 residues. CDR3 DNA: TGCAGCGTTGAATCGGGCAGGGTAGACACTGAAGCTTTCTTT. As protein: CSVESGRVDTEAFF.

As to this clonotype: The junction shows a germline mismatch at one end, possibly a read error. J is TRBJ1-5 and V is TRBV5-1, with 7 bases fitting TRBD1. The CDR3 has 10 amino acids. Germline CDR1 and CDR2: SGHRS and YFSETQ. The CDR3: CASSLNRGEF. The DNA for the CDR3 is TGCGCCAGCAGCTTGAACAGGGGAGAGTTT.

This clonotype was picked up a small number of times. The chain links TRBV30 to TRBJ1-1, with 9 bases aligning to TRBD1. J gave up 1 base and V 2 bases, and 2 bases lay outside the gene matches. The CDR3 is 14 residues long. Looked up from germline, CDR1 is GTSNPN and CDR2 is SVGIG (reference sequence). CDR3 DNA: TGTGCCTGGAGTCGGGGACAGGGGAACACTGAAGCTTTCTTT. Translating it yields CAWSRGQGNTEAFF.

This clonotype was observed a few times. The chain recombines TRBV11-1 with TRBJ2-3; a possible D gene is TRBD1 (6 bases). CDR3 length: 16 residues. The germline CDR1 and CDR2 sequences are SGHAT and FQDESV (reference sequence). Trimming removed 4 bases from V and 2 bases from J, with 16 bases in between. The CDR3 sequence: CASSSRTARFTDTQYF. DNA of the CDR3: TGTGCCAGCAGCTCCCGGACAGCGAGGTTCACAGATACGCAGTATTTT.

This clonotype was seen at least ten times. The chain uses TRBV20-1 and TRBJ2-3, with D perhaps TRBD2 (5 bases). V lost 3 bases, J lost 1 base, and 17 bases lay in between. Germline loops: CDR1 DFQATT, CDR2 SNEGSKA (reference sequence). There are 16 residues in the CDR3. The CDR3 coding sequence is TGCAGTGCTAGCGTTGGTGTGCGGGCGGGCACAGATACGCAGTATTTT. Its translation: CSASVGVRAGTDTQYF.

This clonotype was detected once. The CDR3 spells CATSEYREPNEQFF. In DNA, the CDR3 is TGTGCCACCAGTGAGTACAGGGAACCCAATGAGCAGTTCTTC. This rearrangement joins TRBV24-1 to TRBJ2-1, with D perhaps matching TRBD1 (6 bases). Deletions cut 4 bases from V and 6 bases from J, with 12 bases between. Germline-derived CDR1 and CDR2 are KGHDR and SFDVKD. The CDR3 is 14 amino acids.

The sample holds a few counts of this clonotype. The chain is built from TRBV12-5 and TRBJ2-7, with 7 bases aligning to TRBD2. CDR1 is LGHNT and CDR2 is FRNRAP in the germline V gene. This CDR3 is 14 amino acids long. Trimming cost V 0 bases and J 3 bases; bases outside gene matches: 2. CDR3 nucleotide sequence: TGTGCTAGTGGTTTGGTACCGGGAGGCTACGAGCAGTACTTC. Translated, it gives CASGLVPGGYEQYF.

This clonotype was seen at least ten times. The chain carries TRBV20-1 and TRBJ1-1; D possibly corresponds to TRBD1 (5 bases). Germline assignment: CDR1 DFQATT and CDR2 SNEGSKA (reference sequence). The CDR3 loop spans 13 amino acids. V gave up 1 base and J gave up 0 bases, with 6 bases separating them. The DNA of the CDR3 is TGCAGTGCTAGAGCGGGGGTGAACACTGAAGCTTTCTTT. It codes for CSARAGVNTEAFF.

The table lists this clonotype with a few counts. J is TRBJ2-1 and V is TRBV7-2; 8 nucleotides match TRBD2. Trimming at V came to 5 bases and at J to 9 bases, leaving 9 bases not matched to a gene. Germline-derived CDR1 and CDR2 are SGHTA and FQGNSA. This CDR3 contains 14 residues. The DNA for the CDR3 is TGTGCCAGCAGCCCGGGACTAGATGTGATTGAGCAGTTCTTC. Protein sequence: CASSPGLDVIEQFF.

In its sample, this clonotype was seen a few times. This chain uses TRBV5-6 with TRBJ2-5; D is undetermined. Germline V gene lookup returns CDR1 SGHDT and CDR2 YYEEEE. V was clipped by 3 bases and J by 7 bases, with 13 bases between them. This CDR3 comprises 13 residues. CDR3 sequence reads: CASSSGPGGTQYF. In nucleotides, the CDR3 is TGTGCCAGCAGCTCGGGCCCGGGCGGGACCCAGTACTTC.

The rearrangement uses TRBV6-5 and TRBJ1-6, with 9 nucleotides matching TRBD1. The J segment lost 11 bases and the V segment lost 1 base, leaving 15 bases of the junction unmatched. The CDR3 is 18 amino acids. Per the germline V gene, CDR1 is MNHEY and CDR2 is SVGAGI. The CDR3 protein is CASSYFPPGQGAWPPLHF. The CDR3 region has the DNA TGTGCCAGCAGTTACTTTCCTCCGGGACAGGGAGCTTGGCCACCCCTCCACTTT.

The chain's CDR3 is CASSEAAQALHF. CDR3 nucleotides: TGTGCCAGCAGTGAAGCGGCGCAAGCCCTCCACTTT. The chain combines TRBV2 with TRBJ1-6; D is uncertain. The V end was cut by 0 bases, the J end by 14 bases, with 8 bases between. Germline values: CDR1 SNHLY, CDR2 FYNNEI. This CDR3 spans 12 amino acids.

In this sample, this clonotype turned up a few times. The chain is built from TRBV7-2 and TRBJ2-3, with D possibly being TRBD1 (6 bases). V was cut by 1 base and J by 2 bases, with 10 bases left in between. The CDR3 is made up of 15 amino acids. The germline V gene has CDR1 SGHTA and CDR2 FQGNSA. CDR3 protein: CASSLDGTPTDTQYF. The CDR3 nucleotides read TGTGCCAGCAGCTTAGACGGGACACCCACAGATACGCAGTATTTT.

This clonotype has ten or more counts. The V gene is TRBV24-1, the J gene TRBJ2-5, with 10 bases identical to TRBD1. CDR1 and CDR2 (germline): KGHDR, SFDVKD. Trimming at V came to 3 bases and at J to 4 bases, leaving 7 bases not matched to a gene. The CDR3 has 16 amino acids. CDR3 in DNA: TGTGCCACCAGTGATCCCGGGACAGGGGTGGTAGAGACCCAGTACTTC. Its protein is CATSDPGTGVVETQYF.

This clonotype has a count of ten or more. The J gene is TRBJ2-1, the V gene TRBV25-1; D possibly corresponds to TRBD1 (6 bases). Germline values: CDR1 MGHDK, CDR2 SYGVNS. Trimming took 8 bases from V and 4 from J, leaving 18 bases between them. The CDR3 is 15 amino acids. The DNA of the CDR3 is TGTGCCAGCTCCCCTGGGACATCGCATTACAATGAGCAGTTCTTC. Translated: CASSPGTSHYNEQFF.

The chain has TRBV24-1 and TRBJ2-7, with 7 positions matching TRBD1. Germline CDR1 reads KGHDR; CDR2 reads SFDVKD. V shed 5 bases and J 2 bases; nucleotides not matched to a gene: 5. This CDR3 comprises 14 residues. The CDR3 region is CATSGRDSTYEQYF. CDR3 nucleotides: TGTGCCACCAGTGGAAGGGACAGCACCTACGAGCAGTACTTC.

This chain uses TRBV6-5 with TRBJ2-3, with 12 bases fitting TRBD2. This CDR3 is built from 17 residues. Trimming took 2 bases from V and 4 from J; bases not matched to a gene: 7. The V gene's germline CDR1 is MNHEY and CDR2 SVGAGI. The DNA for the CDR3 is TGTGCCAGCAGTTACAGTCCGCCTAGCGGGGGGGCAGATACGCAGTATTTT. This encodes CASSYSPPSGGADTQYF.

This clonotype was observed a few times. The rearrangement links TRBV6-5 to TRBJ2-1; 10 nucleotides line up with TRBD2. The CDR3 extends over 17 amino acids. The trim removed 2 bases at V and 0 bases at J, leaving 4 bases unmatched. The germline V gene encodes CDR1 MNHEY and CDR2 SVGAGI. CDR3 in amino acids: CASSYRTSGYSYNEQFF. Written as DNA, the CDR3 is TGTGCCAGCAGTTACCGGACTAGCGGATACTCCTACAATGAGCAGTTCTTC.

The chain employs TRBV10-3 and TRBJ1-1, with 11 bases identical to TRBD1. Losses at the gene ends were 0 bases for V and 6 bases for J; bases not matched to a gene: 3. CDR1 and CDR2 (germline): ENHRY, SYGVKD. This CDR3 has 15 amino acids. CDR3 loop: CAISESGQGAAEAFF. The CDR3 DNA reads TGTGCCATCAGTGAGTCAGGACAGGGGGCTGCTGAAGCTTTCTTT.

The V gene is TRBV12-3 or TRBV12-4, the J gene TRBJ2-1, with TRBD1 as a possible D gene (6 bases). Between the trimmed V and J ends, which lost 7 bases and 4 bases, there was a span of 11 bases. The CDR3 loop spans 13 amino acids. CDR3 bases: TGTGCCAGCAACCCACAGGGTTACAATGAGCAGTTCTTC. Its translation is CASNPQGYNEQFF.

The rearrangement uses TRBV20-1 and TRBJ2-1, with TRBD1 identical over 7 bases. The CDR3 covers 14 residues. V dropped 1 base and J dropped 2; count of bases not matched to a gene: 2. Per the germline V gene, CDR1 is DFQATT and CDR2 is SNEGSKA (reference sequence). CDR3 protein: CSARGQGPYNEQFF. In DNA, the CDR3 is TGCAGTGCTAGAGGACAGGGACCCTACAATGAGCAGTTCTTC.